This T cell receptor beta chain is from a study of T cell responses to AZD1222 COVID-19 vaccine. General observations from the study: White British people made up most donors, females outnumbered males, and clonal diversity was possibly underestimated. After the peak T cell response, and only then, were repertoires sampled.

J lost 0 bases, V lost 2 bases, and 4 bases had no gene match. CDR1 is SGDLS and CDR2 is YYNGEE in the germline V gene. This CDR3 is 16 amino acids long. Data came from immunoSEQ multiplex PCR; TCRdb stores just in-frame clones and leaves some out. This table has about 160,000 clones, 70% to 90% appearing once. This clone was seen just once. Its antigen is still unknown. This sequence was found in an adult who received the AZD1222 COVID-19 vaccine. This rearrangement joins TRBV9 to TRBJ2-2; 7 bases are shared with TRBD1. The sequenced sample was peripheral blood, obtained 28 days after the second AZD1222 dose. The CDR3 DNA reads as TGTGCCAGCAGCGTTGCCGGGACAGCGAACACCGGGGAGCTGTTTTTT. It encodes CASSVAGTANTGELFF.